These 16 T cell receptor beta chains originate from one sample sequenced in a study of tumor and adjacent non-tumor tissue in lung cancer. The template was RNA from unsorted bulk tissue. The library came from three nested PCR rounds adapted from ARM-PCR protocols. TCRdb reprocessed the multiplex PCR reads with MiXCR, giving one entry per CDR3 protein. This table has about 200,000 distinct CDR3 sequences, 60% to 85% appearing once. Sequencing used lung tumor tissue. All receptors come from a man in his sixties with non-small cell lung cancer.

In regard to this clonotype: It may be a read error: a sequence one base away is much more abundant. Written as DNA, the CDR3 is TGTGCCAGCAGCTTAGCCAACAACAAGCAGTACTTC. This gives the protein CASSLANNKQYF. The rearrangement uses TRBV13 and TRBJ2-7; D is undetermined. V shed 1 base and J shed 8 bases, with 9 bases lying between them. Germline CDR1 PRHDT, CDR2 FYEKMQ (reference sequence). The CDR3 totals 12 residues.

About this clonotype itself: At one end the junction does not follow the germline gene, possibly because of a read error. The chain couples TRBV7-9 to TRBJ2-7; perhaps TRBD1 as D (6 bases). The CDR3 consists of 15 residues. From germline, CDR1 is SEHNR and CDR2 FQNEAQ (reference sequence). CDR3: CASSLAGTTIYEQNF. In nucleotides, the CDR3 is TGTGCCAGCAGCTTAGCGGGGACAACTATTTACGAGCAGAACTTC.

The chain couples TRBV10-1 to TRBJ2-2; 9 nucleotides agree with TRBD1. The CDR3 extends over 14 amino acids. The germline V gene encodes CDR1 WNHNN and CDR2 SYGVQD (reference sequence). Trimming cost V 6 bases and J 5 bases; bases outside gene matches: 4. CDR3 DNA: TGCGCCAGCAGCAACAGGGGGCGAACCGGGGAGCTGTTTTTT. Translation gives CASSNRGRTGELFF.

About this clonotype itself: This may stem from a read error, because a much larger clone lies one nucleotide away. The V and J genes are TRBV6-6 and TRBJ1-6; maybe TRBD1 (6 bases). The germline V gene encodes CDR1 MNHNY and CDR2 SVGAGI (reference sequence). This CDR3 region has 15 residues. Trimming took 10 bases from V and 6 from J, leaving 19 bases between them. The CDR3 DNA sequence: TGTGCCAACAGCCAACAGGGAGGTCGTAATTCACCCCTCCACTTT. Its translation: CANSQQGGRNSPLHF.

Comments on this clonotype: The junction shows a germline mismatch at one end, possibly a read error. The rearrangement joins TRBV4-3 to TRBJ2-1, with 9 bases that match TRBD1. This CDR3 contains 14 residues. The germline gives CDR1 LGHNA, CDR2 YSLEER. CDR3 in amino acids: CTSSNRGLRDEQFF. Here the CDR3 DNA reads TGCACCAGCAGTAACAGGGGGCTGAGGGATGAGCAGTTCTTC.

Turning to this clonotype: As the CDR3 is not closed by the conserved phenylalanine or tryptophan, this likely results from a read error. The CDR3 is CATVGLSYEQYL. As DNA, the CDR3 is TGTGCCACGGTGGGCCTATCCTACGAGCAGTACTTA. The rearrangement links TRBV6-6 to TRBJ2-7; D remains unclear. Germline V gene sequence: CDR1 MNHNY, CDR2 SVGAGI (reference sequence). The V end lost 10 bases, the J end lost 1 base, and 11 bases lay between the germline ends. CDR3 length equals 12 residues.

With respect to this clonotype: As the CDR3 is not closed by the conserved phenylalanine or tryptophan, this likely results from a read error. V is TRBV2 and J is TRBJ1-6, with D tentatively TRBD1 (6 bases). V was trimmed by 7 bases and J by 10 bases, leaving 17 bases between them. Germline assignment: CDR1 SNHLY and CDR2 FYNNEI. This CDR3 is built from 14 residues. The CDR3 DNA reads TGTGCCAGCAAAAACAGACAGGTTTCCTCACCCCTCCACTAT. Its protein product is CASKNRQVSSPLHY.

The rearrangement joins TRBV5-1 to TRBJ1-1; maybe TRBD1 (5 bases). The V end was cut by 1 base, the J end by 5 bases, with 9 bases between. The germline CDR1 and CDR2 sequences are SGHRS and YFSETQ. This CDR3 has 13 residues. CDR3 bases: TGCGCCAGCAGCTTGTCGCAGGGAACTGAAGCTTTCTTT. Translating it yields CASSLSQGTEAFF.

As to this clonotype: A junction end diverges from the germline sequence, so it may reflect a read error. This chain joins TRBV4-2 and TRBJ2-7; D gene ambiguous. The CDR3 runs 15 residues. CDR1 and CDR2 from the germline V gene are LGHNA and YNFKEQ. In DNA, the CDR3 is TGTGCCAGCAGCCAAACCGCGGCCTTCGCCTATGAGCAGTACTTC. It encodes CASSQTAAFAYEQYF.

The rearrangement joins TRBV20-1 to TRBJ2-7, with D maybe TRBD1 (6 bases). This CDR3 has 14 residues. Germline-derived CDR1 and CDR2 are DFQATT and SNEGSKA (reference sequence). V was clipped by 4 bases and J by 6 bases, with 19 bases between them. Here the CDR3 reads CSATPSRGPTEQYF. The CDR3 DNA sequence: TGCAGTGCTACCCCTAGCAGGGGTCCTACCGAGCAGTACTTC.

Points on this clonotype: At one end the junction does not follow the germline gene, possibly because of a read error. The chain links TRBV4-3 to TRBJ1-4, with D hard to call. Per the germline V gene, CDR1 is LGHNA and CDR2 is YSLEER. The CDR3 runs 13 residues. The chain's CDR3 is CASSQNGQGELLF. CDR3 in DNA: TGTGCCAGCAGCCAAAATGGCCAAGGAGAACTGTTATTT.

The chain has TRBV24-1 and TRBJ2-1; D ambiguous. This CDR3 comprises 15 residues. V gave up 0 bases and J gave up 7 bases, with 12 bases separating them. Germline V CDR1 and CDR2: KGHDR, SFDVKD. The CDR3 loop is CATSDLQAIGNEQFF. CDR3 in DNA: TGTGCCACCAGTGATTTGCAAGCCATCGGGAATGAGCAGTTCTTC.

In regard to this clonotype: A read error may explain this, as a much larger clone is one base away. The chain joins TRBV6-6 to TRBJ2-7; 8 bases line up with TRBD1. The CDR3 contains 15 residues. J lost 7 bases, V lost 0 bases, and 8 bases had no gene match. The germline gives CDR1 MNHNY, CDR2 SVGAGI (reference sequence). CDR3 protein: CASSYSPGQGREQYF. The CDR3 nucleotides read TGTGCCAGCAGTTACTCCCCCGGACAGGGTAGGGAGCAGTACTTC.

Worth noting for this clonotype: This may come from a read error, since a much larger clone is one base off. J is TRBJ2-7 and V is TRBV20-1; unclear D gene. CDR3 length: 12 residues. The germline gives CDR1 DFQATT, CDR2 SNEGSKA (reference sequence). The CDR3 protein is CSAMGGPYGQYF. The CDR3 bases are TGCAGTGCGATGGGCGGCCCCTACGGGCAGTACTTC.

A word on this clonotype: The CDR3 ends on some other residue instead of the conserved phenylalanine or tryptophan, so this is likely a read error. V and J are TRBV11-2 and TRBJ1-4; 7 bases line up with TRBD1. Germline V gene sequence: CDR1 SGHAT, CDR2 FQNNGV. There are 15 residues in the CDR3. Losses at the gene ends were 3 bases for V and 4 bases for J; bases not matched to a gene: 5. The CDR3 nucleotides read TGTGCCAGCAGCTTCAGGGGGACAAGTAATGAAAAACTGTTTTTA. Its translation is CASSFRGTSNEKLFL.

To note about this clonotype: One end of the junction varies from germline; a read error may be responsible. The chain couples TRBV28 to TRBJ1-6; TRBD1 is a possible D gene (5 bases). CDR3 length: 15 amino acids. Germline V gene sequence: CDR1 MDHEN, CDR2 SYDVKM. In DNA form, the CDR3 reads TGTGCCAGCAGTCCGCAGGGAACCTATTATTCACCCCTCCACTTT. It is translated as CASSPQGTYYSPLHF.